This entry lists 20 T cell receptor beta chains sequenced from one sample in a study of Graves' ophthalmopathy and Graves' hyperthyroidism. The authors amplified TCR beta CDR3 regions, and they did so from RNA transcripts for repertoire sequencing. The first round was an RT-PCR with HTBI primers, and the second round was a multiplex PCR. TCRdb independently ran MiXCR on the multiplex PCR reads; one entry per CDR3 protein. The sample contains about 160,000 distinct CDR3 sequences, approximately 40% of which appear only once. The sequencing sample was made of peripheral blood. These TCRs come from a woman between 40 and 50 years old with Graves' ophthalmopathy.

This clonotype showed up many times. This chain connects TRBV9 to TRBJ2-5; D is ambiguous. The CDR3 spans 13 residues. V was trimmed by 1 base and J by 5 bases, leaving 9 bases between them. Germline V CDR1 and CDR2: SGDLS, YYNGEE. The CDR3 nucleotides read TGTGCCAGCAGCGTATCAAGCGCGGAGACCCAGTACTTC. This sequence encodes CASSVSSAETQYF. Looking up the rest from reference TRBV9 and TRBJ2-5 gives the full variable domain: DSGVTQTPKHLITATGQRVTLRCSPRSGDLSVYWYQQSLDQGLQFLIQYYNGEERAKGNILERFSAQQFPDLHSELNLSSLELGDSALYFCASSVSSAETQYFGPGTRLLVL.

This clonotype occurred once. The chain links TRBV11-1 to TRBJ2-2, with 10 bases lining up with TRBD2. This CDR3 is built from 16 residues. V dropped 6 bases and J dropped 0; count of bases not matched to a gene: 4. Germline CDR1 is SGHAT and CDR2 is FQDESV (reference sequence). CDR3 nucleotides: TGTGCCAGCAGGAGGACTAGCGGAGCGAACACCGGGGAGCTGTTTTTT. As protein: CASRRTSGANTGELFF.

In its sample, this clonotype was seen many times. This chain uses TRBV4-2 with TRBJ1-1; possibly TRBD1 for D (5 bases). Trimming shortened V by 2 bases and J by 1 base, and 17 bases separated the two germline ends. Per germline, CDR1 LGHNA and CDR2 YNFKEQ. CDR3 size: 17 residues. As DNA, the CDR3 is TGTGCCAGCAGCCAAACCCTTGGGGGGTTCGGGAACACTGAAGCTTTCTTT. It encodes CASSQTLGGFGNTEAFF.

This clonotype was detected only a few times. The chain employs TRBV28 and TRBJ1-1; a possible D gene is TRBD1 (5 bases). The V end lost 7 bases, the J end lost 7 bases, and 19 bases lay between the germline ends. In germline, CDR1 is MDHEN, CDR2 SYDVKM. This CDR3 comprises 14 residues. The CDR3 reads CASTERGHSIEAFF. CDR3 coding DNA: TGTGCCAGCACCGAAAGGGGCCACTCCATTGAAGCTTTCTTT.

This clonotype was counted many times. The CDR3 bases are TGTGCCAGCAGCTTAGCCGTAGAAGATACGCAGTATTTT. It is translated as CASSLAVEDTQYF. The gene calls are TRBV13 and TRBJ2-3, with unresolved D. From germline, CDR1 is PRHDT and CDR2 FYEKMQ (reference sequence). V was cut by 1 base and J by 5 bases, with 7 bases left in between. The CDR3 covers 13 residues.

This clonotype was counted between two and nine times. V and J are TRBV6-2 or TRBV6-3 and TRBJ2-7; D perhaps matches TRBD1 (5 bases). Germline V gene data show CDR1 as MNHEY and CDR2 as SVGEGT. This CDR3 contains 12 residues. Trimming stripped 5 bases from V and 2 bases from J, with 7 bases between. In DNA form, the CDR3 reads TGTGCCAGCAGTGACAGAGCCTACGAGCAGTACTTC. Protein sequence: CASSDRAYEQYF.

CDR3 DNA: TGTGCCAGCAGAGGAATCGGGGGCGGAAGGGAGACCCAGTACTTC. It specifies CASRGIGGGRETQYF. The chain combines TRBV6-2 or TRBV6-3 with TRBJ2-5, with D perhaps being TRBD1 or TRBD2 (6 bases each). CDR3 length: 15 amino acids. Per the germline V gene, CDR1 is MNHEY and CDR2 is SVGEGT. Trimming shortened V by 6 bases and J by 5 bases, and 19 bases separated the two germline ends.

There are many counts of this clonotype. V gene TRBV6-1 combines with J gene TRBJ1-2; TRBD1 is a possible D gene (5 bases). The CDR3 length is 12 residues. Germline values: CDR1 MNHNS, CDR2 SASEGT. The germline V and J ends were trimmed by 5 bases and 7 bases, with 11 bases remaining between them. The CDR3 loop is CASSQGVGGYTF. The DNA for the CDR3 is TGTGCCAGCAGTCAGGGTGTCGGTGGCTACACCTTC.

This chain uses TRBV6-2 or TRBV6-3 with TRBJ1-5; TRBD1 matches 12 bases. This CDR3 is 16 amino acids long. The germline V gene encodes CDR1 MNHEY and CDR2 SVGEGT. V lost 4 bases, J lost 4 bases, and 5 bases stayed unmatched. CDR3 amino acids: CASSSGTGGRNQPQHF. The CDR3 nucleotides are TGTGCCAGCAGTTCCGGGACAGGGGGCAGGAATCAGCCCCAGCATTTT.

J is TRBJ1-5 and V is TRBV7-8; 7 nucleotides match TRBD1. V lost 9 bases and J lost 0; bases outside the gene matches: 14. The CDR3 loop spans 17 amino acids. Germline V gene data show CDR1 as SGHVS and CDR2 as FQNEAQ. The CDR3 DNA sequence: TGTGCCAGTGCCGGGACAGAGGAACTTTATAGCAATCAGCCCCAGCATTTT. Translation gives CASAGTEELYSNQPQHF.

At least ten counts were recorded for this clonotype. The chain is built from TRBV14 and TRBJ2-2; unclear D gene. V was shortened by 1 base and J by 1 base, with 16 bases between the two germline ends. In germline, CDR1 is SGHDN, CDR2 FVKESK. The CDR3 contains 18 residues. CDR3 sequence: CASSQGMVLRRNTGELFF. CDR3 bases: TGTGCCAGCAGCCAAGGAATGGTCCTCCGGAGGAACACCGGGGAGCTGTTTTTT.

A few counts support this clonotype. This chain links TRBV12-5 with TRBJ2-5; D is ambiguous. V was pared by 6 bases and J by 5 bases, with 13 bases between. This CDR3 comprises 13 residues. Germline lookup yields CDR1 LGHNT and CDR2 FRNRAP. CDR3 protein: CASGPSIGETQYF. CDR3 sequence (DNA): TGTGCTAGTGGCCCTTCAATTGGGGAGACCCAGTACTTC.

The rearrangement links TRBV7-3 to TRBJ1-3; possibly TRBD1 for D (6 bases). The CDR3 consists of 13 residues. CDR1 is SGHTA, CDR2 FQGTGA, per germline. Trimming shortened V by 5 bases and J by 4 bases, and 9 bases separated the two germline ends. The CDR3 DNA sequence: TGTGCCAGCAGCGAACAGGGCGGAAACACCATATATTTT. The encoded protein is CASSEQGGNTIYF.

This clonotype was seen at least ten times. The chain carries TRBV11-2 and TRBJ2-7; D remains ambiguous. V lost 2 bases, J lost 2 bases, and 13 bases lay in between. The CDR3 length is 15 residues. The germline V gene has CDR1 SGHAT and CDR2 FQNNGV. The CDR3 coding sequence is TGTGCCAGCAGCTTAACTGAAGGGTATCCCTACGAGCAGTACTTC. It is translated as CASSLTEGYPYEQYF. The full variable domain, in which reference TRBV11-2 and TRBJ2-7 provide the parts outside the CDR3, is EAGVAQSPRYKIIEKRQSVAFWCNPISGHATLYWYQQILGQGPKLLIQFQNNGVVDDSQLPKDRFSAERLKGVDSTLKIQPAKLEDSAVYLCASSLTEGYPYEQYFGPGTRLTVT.

This clonotype showed up many times. The chain has TRBV15 and TRBJ2-2; D is undetermined. This CDR3 comprises 14 residues. V was trimmed by 6 bases and J by 1 base, leaving 9 bases between them. CDR1 and CDR2 (germline): LNHNV, YYDKDF (reference sequence). In DNA, the CDR3 is TGTGCCACCAGAAGCGTGGGGAACACCGGGGAGCTGTTTTTT. It specifies CATRSVGNTGELFF. Filled out from reference TRBV15 and TRBJ2-2, the complete variable domain reads DAMVIQNPRYQVTQFGKPVTLSCSQTLNHNVMYWYQQKSSQAPKLLFHYYDKDFNNEADTPDNFQSRRPNTSFCFLDIRSPGLGDTAMYLCATRSVGNTGELFFGEGSRLTVL.

This clonotype was observed many times. The CDR3 nucleotides are TGTGCCAGCAGTGATTTGTCTCTGCGACAGGGAACTTATGGGGCCAACGTCCTGACTTTC. Translation gives CASSDLSLRQGTYGANVLTF. The J gene is TRBJ2-6, the V gene TRBV2; 7 bases agree with TRBD1. Germline V gene lookup returns CDR1 SNHLY and CDR2 FYNNEI. This CDR3 has 20 amino acids. The junction had 17 bases not matched to a gene; V was cut back by 3 bases and J by 3 bases.

This clonotype was counted ten times or more. A clone one base away is much larger, so this may be a read error. The V and J genes are TRBV12-5 and TRBJ1-2; D ambiguous. The CDR3 sequence is 13 residues long. CDR1 LGHNT and CDR2 FRNRAP come from the germline V gene. Written as DNA, the CDR3 is TGTGCTGGTGGCTCTACAGCAAACTATGGCTACACCTTC. This codes for CAGGSTANYGYTF. The variable domain in full, with the rest retrieved from reference TRBV12-5 and TRBJ1-2, is DARVTQTPRHKVTEMGQEVTMRCQPILGHNTVFWYRQTMMQGLELLAYFRNRAPLDDSGMPKDRFSAEMPDATLATLKIQPSEPRDSAVYFCAGGSTANYGYTFGSGTRLTVV.

The gene calls are TRBV30 and TRBJ1-2; D not certain. The CDR3 extends over 11 amino acids. Germline V gene data show CDR1 as GTSNPN and CDR2 as SVGIG (reference sequence). Trimming shortened V by 1 base and J by 8 bases, and 8 bases separated the two germline ends. This CDR3 is CAWSEVGGYTF. In DNA, the CDR3 is TGTGCCTGGAGTGAGGTGGGAGGCTACACCTTC.

This rearrangement joins TRBV28 to TRBJ1-1; 9 positions agree with TRBD1. Germline loops: CDR1 MDHEN, CDR2 SYDVKM. The CDR3 is 16 amino acids. V lost 4 bases and J lost 2; bases outside the gene matches: 8. The CDR3 sequence is CASSYPLQGANTEAFF. The CDR3 DNA follows: TGTGCCAGCAGTTATCCTTTACAGGGGGCTAACACTGAAGCTTTCTTT. The entire variable domain, with the rest obtained from reference TRBV28 and TRBJ1-1, is as follows: DVKVTQSSRYLVKRTGEKVFLECVQDMDHENMFWYRQDPGLGLRLIYFSYDVKMKEKGDIPEGYSVSREKKERFSLILESASTNQTSMYLCASSYPLQGANTEAFFGQGTRLTVV.

This clonotype was found many times. A junction end diverges from the germline sequence, so it may reflect a read error. This CDR3 reads CASSLVPGQGPPPF. The CDR3 region has the DNA TGTGCCAGCAGTTTAGTCCCGGGACAGGGGCCCCCCCCCTTC. This chain joins TRBV12-3 or TRBV12-4 and TRBJ1-2; 10 nucleotides line up with TRBD1. This CDR3 has 14 residues.